Listed below are T cell receptor beta chains from one sample, sequenced in a study of blood T cell repertoires in COVID-19. Assay: immunoSEQ multiplex PCR; the TCRdb copy retains only in-frame clones and omits some. This table holds about 160,000 clones, 85% found once. The specimen was peripheral blood. The source of these receptors is a human donor with acute or convalescent COVID-19. The donor label of this sample is uncertain. The CDR3 runs from the conserved cysteine through the conserved F or W. Each record gives: V gene, J gene, CDR3 protein.

V gene: TRBV6-2/TRBV6-3; J gene: TRBJ1-2; CDR3 protein: CASSRTIRDPDPGYGYTF
V gene: TRBV27; J gene: TRBJ2-3; CDR3 protein: CASSGQGWDTQYF
V gene: TRBV9; J gene: TRBJ2-2; CDR3 protein: CASSVGGRSDFTGELFF
V gene: TRBV11-3; J gene: TRBJ2-5; CDR3 protein: CASSRRTGEETQYF
V gene: TRBV4-1; J gene: TRBJ2-2; CDR3 protein: CASSQDRGLAGEELFF
V gene: TRBV12-3/TRBV12-4; J gene: TRBJ1-2; CDR3 protein: CASSQTGYGYTF
V gene: TRBV5-1; J gene: TRBJ2-5; CDR3 protein: CASSLGTGTAGETQYF
V gene: TRBV9; J gene: TRBJ2-3; CDR3 protein: CASSVERGHITDTQYF
V gene: TRBV18; J gene: TRBJ2-7; CDR3 protein: CASSEGFYEQYF
V gene: TRBV7-2; J gene: TRBJ2-3; CDR3 protein: CASSINTDTQYF
V gene: TRBV28; J gene: TRBJ2-7; CDR3 protein: CASEGGELPYEQYF
V gene: TRBV5-1; J gene: TRBJ1-1; CDR3 protein: CASSLWGQGTSEAFF
V gene: TRBV6-2/TRBV6-3; J gene: TRBJ1-5; CDR3 protein: CASSYSKGGVGGNQPQHF
V gene: TRBV6-6; J gene: TRBJ2-7; CDR3 protein: CATRGGTYEQYF
V gene: TRBV21-1; J gene: TRBJ2-7; CDR3 protein: CASSLPSGFYYEQYF
V gene: TRBV4-1; J gene: TRBJ2-3; CDR3 protein: CASSQAGDTDTQYF
V gene: TRBV28; J gene: TRBJ1-6; CDR3 protein: CASSPSQGNNSPLHF
V gene: TRBV6-5; J gene: TRBJ1-1; CDR3 protein: CASSSPGRGRGVGTFF
V gene: TRBV3-1/TRBV3-2; J gene: TRBJ1-2; CDR3 protein: CASSEQGGILGGYTF
V gene: TRBV12-2; J gene: TRBJ2-1; CDR3 protein: CASRLAGLLPGRSYNEQFF
V gene: TRBV3-1/TRBV3-2; J gene: TRBJ2-2; CDR3 protein: CASREIPNTGELFF
V gene: TRBV7-9; J gene: TRBJ1-1; CDR3 protein: CASSLIGTGRAEAFF
V gene: TRBV18; J gene: TRBJ2-7; CDR3 protein: CASSTGGTYEQYF
V gene: TRBV18; J gene: TRBJ1-6; CDR3 protein: CASSPQETGRSYNSPLHF
V gene: TRBV9; J gene: TRBJ1-2; CDR3 protein: CASFRGIDGYTF
V gene: TRBV6-6; J gene: TRBJ2-7; CDR3 protein: CASSRQGLSYEQYF
V gene: TRBV27; J gene: TRBJ1-2; CDR3 protein: CASGQGVYGYTF
V gene: TRBV10-3; J gene: TRBJ1-1; CDR3 protein: CAGRGELNTEAFF
V gene: TRBV28; J gene: TRBJ1-6; CDR3 protein: CASSTLQNSPLHF
V gene: TRBV5-4; J gene: TRBJ1-6; CDR3 protein: CASTLDRGSYNSPLHF
V gene: TRBV29-1; J gene: TRBJ2-3; CDR3 protein: CSVARTGTGTDTQYF
V gene: TRBV14; J gene: TRBJ2-7; CDR3 protein: CASSQEIGRGYEQYF
V gene: TRBV6-5; J gene: TRBJ2-3; CDR3 protein: CASKDRGFTQYF
V gene: TRBV11-2; J gene: TRBJ1-1; CDR3 protein: CASSLGTGLGNTEAFF
V gene: TRBV11-1; J gene: TRBJ2-1; CDR3 protein: CASSLTGTNEQFF
V gene: TRBV14; J gene: TRBJ2-7; CDR3 protein: CASSPGGPSYEQYF
V gene: TRBV7-9; J gene: TRBJ2-5; CDR3 protein: CASSPRGPERGGGETQYF
V gene: TRBV4-2; J gene: TRBJ1-4; CDR3 protein: CASSSGQITKNEKLFF
V gene: TRBV7-8; J gene: TRBJ2-7; CDR3 protein: CASSARTGSYEQYF
V gene: TRBV5-4; J gene: TRBJ2-2; CDR3 protein: CASSLELAYATGELFF